This T cell receptor (beta chain) was found in a study of blood T cells in healthy people across ages. The germline gives CDR1 SGHRS, CDR2 YFSETQ. Trimming cost V 0 bases and J 4 bases, with 14 bases left between them. This CDR3 is 16 amino acids long. A second PCR, run for about 7 to 11 cycles, used a sample-barcoded 5' primer plus a J-beta primer mix. TCRdb recomputed calls from the 5' RACE reads with MiXCR, one row per CDR3 protein. This repertoire shows 1.5 million to 2 million distinct CDR3 sequences, under 30% found once; its top ten account for 7.7%. In this sample, this clonotype turned up a few times.

The sample was blood. The receptor was derived from a woman under 40 in good health. The chain recombines TRBV5-1 with TRBJ2-1, with D possibly being TRBD1 (5 bases). DNA of the CDR3: TGCGCCAGCAGCTTGGAAACAGGCCAAGTGTACAATGAGCAGTTCTTC. This translates into CASSLETGQVYNEQFF.